This passage covers 2 T cell receptor beta chains from one sample sequenced in a study of cytomegalovirus exposure and HLA in healthy donors (dated by TCRdb to the late 2010s). Library preparation was by the immunoSEQ multiplex PCR assay. A mixture of 60 forward primers for TCR Vbeta segments and 13 reverse primers for TCR Jbeta segments was used in the multiplex PCR. The table was pulled from immuneACCESS by TCRdb, which kept in-frame rearrangements only. Such tables lose some clones; where checked, under half of the loss comes from unresolved V genes, and the rest has no known cause. The sample records around 97,000 clones, roughly 9.4% of which are singletons. The ten largest make up 5.1% of the sample. Sequencing input: PBMCs. The receptors shown here come from a man in his forties or fifties in good health and CMV-seropositive.

This clone was seen only a few times. This chain uses TRBV6-5 with TRBJ1-1; D uncertain. The germline gives CDR1 MNHEY, CDR2 SVGAGI. The CDR3 length is 14 residues. Trimming took 6 bases from V and 7 from J, leaving 18 bases between them. CDR3 sequence: CASRRNTRENEAFF. CDR3 in DNA: TGTGCCAGCAGACGAAATACTCGGGAAAATGAAGCTTTCTTT.

CDR3 sequence reads: CASSPQDRGYGYTF. The CDR3, as DNA: TGTGCCAGCAGCCCACAGGACAGGGGCTATGGCTACACCTTC. This chain connects TRBV11-2 to TRBJ1-2, with 9 bases identical to TRBD1. The CDR3 contains 14 residues. Germline CDR1 SGHAT, CDR2 FQNNGV. Unmatched junction bases numbered 5, after V lost 5 bases and J lost 4 bases.